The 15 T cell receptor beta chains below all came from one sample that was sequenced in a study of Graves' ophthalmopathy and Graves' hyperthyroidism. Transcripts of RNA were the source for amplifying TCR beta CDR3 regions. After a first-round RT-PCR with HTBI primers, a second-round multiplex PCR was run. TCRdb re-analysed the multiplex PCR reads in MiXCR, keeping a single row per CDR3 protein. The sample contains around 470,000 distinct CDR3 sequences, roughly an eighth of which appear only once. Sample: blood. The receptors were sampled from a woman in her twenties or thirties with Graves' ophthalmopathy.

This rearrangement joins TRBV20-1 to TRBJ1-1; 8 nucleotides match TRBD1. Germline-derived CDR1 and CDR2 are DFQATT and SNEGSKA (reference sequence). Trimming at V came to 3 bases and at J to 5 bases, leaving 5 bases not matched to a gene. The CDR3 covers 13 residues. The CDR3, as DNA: TGCAGTGCTAGCAGGGGGCGGGAGACTGAAGCTTTCTTT. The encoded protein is CSASRGRETEAFF.

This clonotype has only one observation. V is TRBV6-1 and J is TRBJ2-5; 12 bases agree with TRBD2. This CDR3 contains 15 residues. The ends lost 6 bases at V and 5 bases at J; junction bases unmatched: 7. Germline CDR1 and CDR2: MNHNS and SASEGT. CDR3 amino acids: CASRLLAGGAETQYF. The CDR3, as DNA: TGTGCCAGCAGGCTACTAGCGGGGGGCGCCGAGACCCAGTACTTC.

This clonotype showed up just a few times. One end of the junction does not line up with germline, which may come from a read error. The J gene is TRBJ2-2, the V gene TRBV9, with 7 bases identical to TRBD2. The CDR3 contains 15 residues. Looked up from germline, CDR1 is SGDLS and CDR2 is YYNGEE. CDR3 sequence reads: CASSGSGADTGKLFF. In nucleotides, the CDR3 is TGTGCCAGCAGCGGGAGCGGGGCTGACACCGGGAAGCTGTTTTTT.

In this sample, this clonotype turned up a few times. Written as DNA, the CDR3 is TGCAGCGTTGTTTTAAATTTGGACACTGAAGCTTTCTTT. It translates to CSVVLNLDTEAFF. V and J are TRBV29-1 and TRBJ1-1; D is unresolved. The germline V gene encodes CDR1 SQVTM and CDR2 ANQGSEA. The CDR3 sequence is 13 residues long. The V gene lost 4 bases and the J gene lost 3 bases, with 12 bases spanning the gap.

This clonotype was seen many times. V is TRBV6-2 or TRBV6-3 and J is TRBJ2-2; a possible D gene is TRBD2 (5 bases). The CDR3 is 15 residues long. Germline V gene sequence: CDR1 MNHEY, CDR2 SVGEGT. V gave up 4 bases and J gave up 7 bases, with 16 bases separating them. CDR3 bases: TGTGCCAGCAGTTTACCACCTGTAGGGAGCGGGGAGCTGTTTTTT. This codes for CASSLPPVGSGELFF.

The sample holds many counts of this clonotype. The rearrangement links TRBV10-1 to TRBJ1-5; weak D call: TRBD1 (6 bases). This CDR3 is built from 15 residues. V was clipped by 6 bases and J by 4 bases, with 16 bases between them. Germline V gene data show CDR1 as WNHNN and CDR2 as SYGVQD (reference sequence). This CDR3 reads CASRPTGSGNQPQHF. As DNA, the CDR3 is TGCGCCAGCAGACCGACAGGTAGTGGAAATCAGCCCCAGCATTTT.

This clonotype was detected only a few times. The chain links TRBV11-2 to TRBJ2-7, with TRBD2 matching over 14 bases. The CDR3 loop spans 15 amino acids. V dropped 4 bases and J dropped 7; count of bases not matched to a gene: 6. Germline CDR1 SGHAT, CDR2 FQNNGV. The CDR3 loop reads CASSSGLAGGPEQYF. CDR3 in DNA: TGTGCCAGCAGCTCAGGACTAGCGGGGGGCCCTGAGCAGTACTTC.

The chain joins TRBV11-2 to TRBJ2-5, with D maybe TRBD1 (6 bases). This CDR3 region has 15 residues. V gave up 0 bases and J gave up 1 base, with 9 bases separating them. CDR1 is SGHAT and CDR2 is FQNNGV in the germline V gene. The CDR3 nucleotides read TGTGCCAGCAGCTTAGATGGGGGCGGCCAAGAGACCCAGTACTTC. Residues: CASSLDGGGQETQYF. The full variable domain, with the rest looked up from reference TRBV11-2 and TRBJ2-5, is EAGVAQSPRYKIIEKRQSVAFWCNPISGHATLYWYQQILGQGPKLLIQFQNNGVVDDSQLPKDRFSAERLKGVDSTLKIQPAKLEDSAVYLCASSLDGGGQETQYFGPGTRLLVL.

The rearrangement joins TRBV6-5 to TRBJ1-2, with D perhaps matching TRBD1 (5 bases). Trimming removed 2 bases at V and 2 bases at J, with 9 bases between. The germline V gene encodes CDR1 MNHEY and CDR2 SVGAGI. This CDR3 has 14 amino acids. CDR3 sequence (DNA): TGTGCCAGCAGTTACGGGGGACCCAACTATGGCTACACCTTC. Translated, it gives CASSYGGPNYGYTF.

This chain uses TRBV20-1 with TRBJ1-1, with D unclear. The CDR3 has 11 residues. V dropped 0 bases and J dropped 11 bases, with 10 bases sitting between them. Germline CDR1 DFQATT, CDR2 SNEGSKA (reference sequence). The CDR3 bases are TGCAGTGCTAGAGATCAGGAAATGGCTTTCTTT. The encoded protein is CSARDQEMAFF.

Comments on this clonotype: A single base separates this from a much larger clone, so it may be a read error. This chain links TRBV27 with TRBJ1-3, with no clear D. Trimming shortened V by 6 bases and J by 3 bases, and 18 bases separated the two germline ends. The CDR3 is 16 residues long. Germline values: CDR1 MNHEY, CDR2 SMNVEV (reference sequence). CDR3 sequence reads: CASSFSGPSFGNTIYF. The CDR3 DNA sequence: TGTGCCAGCAGCTTTTCCGGGCCCTCTTTTGGAAACACCATATATTTT.

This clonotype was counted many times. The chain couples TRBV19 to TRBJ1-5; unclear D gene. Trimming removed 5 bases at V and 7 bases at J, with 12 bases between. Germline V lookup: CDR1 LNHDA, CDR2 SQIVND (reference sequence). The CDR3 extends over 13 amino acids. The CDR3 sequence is CASSYGYSQPQHF. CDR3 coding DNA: TGTGCCAGTAGTTACGGTTATTCGCAGCCCCAGCATTTT.

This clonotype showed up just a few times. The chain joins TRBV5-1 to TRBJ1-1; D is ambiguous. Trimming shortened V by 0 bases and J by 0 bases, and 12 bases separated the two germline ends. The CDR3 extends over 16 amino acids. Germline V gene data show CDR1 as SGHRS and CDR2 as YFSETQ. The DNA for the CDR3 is TGCGCCAGCAGCTTGGAAGGGTCGAGCATGAACACTGAAGCTTTCTTT. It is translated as CASSLEGSSMNTEAFF.

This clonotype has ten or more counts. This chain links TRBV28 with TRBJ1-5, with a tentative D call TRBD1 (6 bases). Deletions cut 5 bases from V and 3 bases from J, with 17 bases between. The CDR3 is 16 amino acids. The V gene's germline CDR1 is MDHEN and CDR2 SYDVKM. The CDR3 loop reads CASSPLLGQFNQPQHF. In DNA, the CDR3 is TGTGCCAGCAGTCCCCTTCTCGGACAGTTCAATCAGCCCCAGCATTTT. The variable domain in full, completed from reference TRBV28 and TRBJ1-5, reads DVKVTQSSRYLVKRTGEKVFLECVQDMDHENMFWYRQDPGLGLRLIYFSYDVKMKEKGDIPEGYSVSREKKERFSLILESASTNQTSMYLCASSPLLGQFNQPQHFGDGTRLSIL.

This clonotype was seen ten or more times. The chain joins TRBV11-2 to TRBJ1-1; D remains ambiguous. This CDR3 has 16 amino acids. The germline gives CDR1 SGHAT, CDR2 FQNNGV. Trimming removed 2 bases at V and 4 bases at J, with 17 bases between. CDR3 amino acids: CASSLRNGRRGTEAFF. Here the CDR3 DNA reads TGTGCCAGCAGCTTAAGGAATGGTCGGCGCGGCACTGAAGCTTTCTTT.